This TCR beta chain stems from a study of T cell changes during pregnancy in multiple sclerosis. The CDR3 sequence is 14 residues long. Germline V gene sequence: CDR1 SGHTA, CDR2 FQGNSA. The ends were cut back, 2 bases at V and 3 bases at J, with 10 bases in the middle. Here immunoSEQ multiplex PCR was the method, and the copy in TCRdb shows in-frame clones only, minus some. The table includes roughly 39,000 clones, roughly 91% detected once. The TCR was taken from a female donor with multiple sclerosis, enrolled in a pregnancy study. The chain has TRBV7-2 and TRBJ2-5, with a weak D call TRBD2 (6 bases). The specimen sequenced was PBMCs (not recorded whether the cells were cultured). The CDR3 nucleotides read TGTGCCAGCAGCTTAAGCGGGTGGGAAGAGACCCAGTACTTC. Amino acids: CASSLSGWEETQYF.